This TCR beta chain was sequenced during a study of T-cell reconstitution after alpha-beta-depleted transplantation in children. The CDR3 is 14 residues long. The germline V and J ends were trimmed by 2 bases and 0 bases, with 5 bases remaining between them. Germline V lookup: CDR1 DFQATT, CDR2 SNEGSKA (reference sequence). This clonotype was detected many times. Preparing the TCRbeta library involved the use of unique molecular identifiers. MiXCR was run by TCRdb on the PCR reads, yielding one entry per CDR3 protein. Of almost 250,000 distinct CDR3 sequences in the sample, about 23% were seen once. The chain has TRBV20-1 and TRBJ2-6; D is unclear. The specimen comprised PBMCs, sampled before TCRalphabeta/CD19-depleted stem cell transplant. This TCR derives from a girl aged 2-9 years with Fanconi anemia, due to receive a stem cell transplant. CDR3 sequence reads: CSARSSSGANVLTF. The DNA for the CDR3 is TGCAGTGCTAGATCCAGCTCTGGGGCCAACGTCCTGACTTTC.